This is a list of T cell receptor beta chains from one sample in a study of cytomegalovirus exposure and HLA in healthy donors. The data were produced by immunoSEQ multiplex PCR, yet TCRdb's version contains in-frame clones alone and is incomplete. Here the sample spans under 200,000 clones, about two thirds being singletons. The sample was PBMCs. Receptors originate from a woman aged 30 to 39 in good health and CMV-seronegative. The CDR3 runs from the conserved cysteine through the conserved F or W. D genes are given only for firm matches. For some rows the clone size is stated as once, few or many, or as a class when expanded; others skip it.

j_gene: TRBJ2-7; d_gene: TRBD2; v_gene: TRBV27; abundance: .; CDR3aa: CASSVGLAGEQYF; CDR3nt: TGTGCCAGCAGTGTGGGACTAGCGGGCGAGCAGTACTTC
j_gene: TRBJ2-7; d_gene: TRBD2; v_gene: TRBV7-6; abundance: .; CDR3aa: CASSKFSGTKYEQYF; CDR3nt: TGTGCCAGCAGCAAATTTAGCGGGACCAAGTACGAGCAGTACTTC
j_gene: TRBJ1-2; d_gene: TRBD1; v_gene: TRBV11-2; abundance: .; CDR3aa: CASSRTGNYGYTF; CDR3nt: TGTGCCAGCAGCCGGACAGGAAACTATGGCTACACCTTC
j_gene: TRBJ2-7; d_gene: TRBD1; v_gene: TRBV19; abundance: once; CDR3aa: CATQPGTGLYEQYF; CDR3nt: TGTGCCACCCAACCAGGGACAGGGTTATACGAGCAGTACTTC
j_gene: TRBJ1-5; d_gene: .; v_gene: TRBV9; abundance: .; CDR3aa: CASSLGEGEGNQPQHF; CDR3nt: TGTGCCAGCAGCTTGGGGGAGGGGGAGGGCAATCAGCCCCAGCATTTT
j_gene: TRBJ2-1; d_gene: TRBD1; v_gene: TRBV28; abundance: .; CDR3aa: CASSSSGQGVDEQFF; CDR3nt: TGTGCCAGCAGTTCCTCCGGACAGGGGGTAGATGAGCAGTTCTTC
j_gene: TRBJ1-2; d_gene: .; v_gene: TRBV5-4; abundance: few; CDR3aa: CASSFRANYGYTF; CDR3nt: TGTGCCAGCAGCTTCCGAGCTAACTATGGCTACACCTTC
j_gene: TRBJ2-2; d_gene: .; v_gene: TRBV6-5; abundance: .; CDR3aa: CASSQYIGELFF; CDR3nt: TGCGCCAGCAGTCAATACATTGGGGAGCTGTTTTTT
j_gene: TRBJ2-1; d_gene: TRBD2; v_gene: TRBV4-3; abundance: few; CDR3aa: CASSQDRRLAGNEQFF; CDR3nt: TGCGCCAGCAGCCAAGATAGGAGACTAGCGGGTAATGAGCAGTTCTTC
j_gene: TRBJ2-5; d_gene: .; v_gene: TRBV2; abundance: few; CDR3aa: CASRASSETQYF; CDR3nt: TGTGCCAGCAGGGCTAGCTCCGAGACCCAGTACTTC
j_gene: TRBJ1-2; d_gene: .; v_gene: TRBV29-1; abundance: .; CDR3aa: CSFAGGIAGYTF; CDR3nt: TGCAGCTTTGCCGGGGGGATAGCTGGCTACACCTTC
j_gene: TRBJ2-7; d_gene: TRBD2; v_gene: TRBV7-9; abundance: .; CDR3aa: CASSLGTGGISYEQYF; CDR3nt: TGTGCCAGCAGCTTAGGGACGGGAGGGATATCCTACGAGCAGTACTTC
j_gene: TRBJ2-2; d_gene: TRBD2; v_gene: TRBV9; abundance: .; CDR3aa: CASSSPVGGRGTTGELFF; CDR3nt: TGTGCCAGCAGCTCACCAGTCGGCGGGAGGGGCACCACCGGGGAGCTGTTTTTT
j_gene: TRBJ2-1; d_gene: .; v_gene: TRBV28; abundance: .; CDR3aa: CASSTTLEKQFF; CDR3nt: TGTGCCAGCAGTACGACACTAGAGAAGCAGTTCTTC
j_gene: TRBJ2-5; d_gene: .; v_gene: TRBV4-3; abundance: .; CDR3aa: CASSPGTGAWEQYF; CDR3nt: TGCGCCAGCAGCCCGGGGACTGGGGCGTGGGAGCAGTACTTC
j_gene: TRBJ1-4; d_gene: .; v_gene: TRBV13; abundance: few; CDR3aa: CASSSRQVDEKLFF; CDR3nt: TGTGCCAGCAGTTCCAGACAGGTGGATGAAAAACTGTTTTTT
j_gene: TRBJ1-2; d_gene: .; v_gene: TRBV7-9; abundance: .; CDR3aa: CASSLGDTMAVTF; CDR3nt: TGTGCCAGCAGCTTAGGGGACACTATGGCGGTAACCTTC
j_gene: TRBJ2-3; d_gene: .; v_gene: TRBV6-5; abundance: .; CDR3aa: CASSPSADTQYF; CDR3nt: TGTGCCAGCAGTCCTAGCGCAGATACGCAGTATTTT
j_gene: TRBJ1-2; d_gene: .; v_gene: TRBV6-1; abundance: .; CDR3aa: CASSETRDIYYGYTF; CDR3nt: TGTGCCAGCAGTGAAACTAGGGATATTTACTATGGCTACACCTTC
j_gene: TRBJ2-5; d_gene: TRBD1; v_gene: TRBV5-1; abundance: .; CDR3aa: CASSLVQGVEETQYF; CDR3nt: TGCGCCAGCAGCTTGGTGCAGGGGGTGGAAGAGACCCAGTACTTC
j_gene: TRBJ1-2; d_gene: .; v_gene: TRBV4-3; abundance: .; CDR3aa: CASSRQAGEGYTF; CDR3nt: TGCGCCAGCAGCCGGCAGGCCGGGGAAGGCTACACCTTC
j_gene: TRBJ2-1; d_gene: TRBD1; v_gene: TRBV7-9; abundance: .; CDR3aa: CASSPGTGESYEQFF; CDR3nt: TGTGCCAGCAGCCCCGGGACAGGGGAATCCTATGAGCAGTTCTTC
j_gene: TRBJ2-7; d_gene: TRBD2; v_gene: TRBV6-5; abundance: few; CDR3aa: CASSHPSGSSYEQYF; CDR3nt: TGTGCCAGCAGTCACCCTAGCGGGAGTAGCTACGAGCAGTACTTC
j_gene: TRBJ2-3; d_gene: .; v_gene: TRBV27; abundance: .; CDR3aa: CASSITRDDTQYF; CDR3nt: TGTGCCAGCAGTATCACTCGCGATGATACGCAGTATTTT
j_gene: TRBJ2-7; d_gene: .; v_gene: TRBV4-2; abundance: .; CDR3aa: CASSQDSGATYEQYF; CDR3nt: TGTGCCAGCAGCCAAGATTCAGGGGCGACCTACGAGCAGTACTTC
j_gene: TRBJ2-1; d_gene: TRBD2; v_gene: TRBV5-6; abundance: once; CDR3aa: CASSLERGGGHNEQFF; CDR3nt: TGTGCCAGCAGCTTGGAACGGGGGGGCGGTCACAATGAGCAGTTCTTC